This passage covers 5 T cell receptor beta chains from one sample sequenced in a study of T-cell reconstitution after alpha-beta-depleted transplantation in children. The library targeted TCRbeta and was prepared with unique molecular identifiers. TCRdb independently ran MiXCR on the PCR reads; one entry per CDR3 protein. The sample holds approximately 240,000 distinct CDR3 sequences; about 11% are singletons and the top ten take approximately 28%. Sequenced here: PBMCs, sampled before TCRalphabeta/CD19-depleted stem cell transplant. These receptors were obtained from a child younger than two with acute myeloid leukemia, due to receive a stem cell transplant.

In its sample, this clonotype was seen many times. The chain is built from TRBV24-1 and TRBJ1-2; D not certain. Germline-derived CDR1 and CDR2 are KGHDR and SFDVKD. V was pared by 3 bases and J by 4 bases, with 5 bases between. The CDR3 extends over 12 amino acids. CDR3 region: CATSDAAYGYTF. CDR3 coding DNA: TGTGCCACCAGTGATGCGGCCTATGGCTACACCTTC.

Points on this clonotype: A much larger clone lies a single base off, so this may be a read error. This rearrangement joins TRBV29-1 to TRBJ2-6; D unresolved. V was trimmed by 7 bases and J by 0 bases, leaving 10 bases between them. The CDR3 has 14 residues. CDR1 is SQVTM and CDR2 is ANQGSEA in the germline V gene. CDR3 coding DNA: TGCAGCGCCGGACCGGCCTCTGGGGCCAACGTCCTGACTTTC. Residues: CSAGPASGANVLTF.

This clonotype was picked up many times. This sequence joins TRBV5-1 and TRBJ1-2, with TRBD1 identical over 7 bases. Germline lookup yields CDR1 SGHRS and CDR2 YFSETQ. V shed 7 bases, J shed 7 bases, and the junction held 16 bases outside the gene matches. The CDR3 extends over 15 amino acids. The CDR3 bases are TGCGCCAGCCACGACCGGCCGCAGACAGGGCTTGGCTACACCTTC. It translates to CASHDRPQTGLGYTF. The complete variable domain, with remaining parts taken from reference TRBV5-1 and TRBJ1-2, reads KAGVTQTPRYLIKTRGQQVTLSCSPISGHRSVSWYQQTPGQGLQFLFEYFSETQRNKGNFPGRFSGRQFSNSRSEMNVSTLELGDSALYLCASHDRPQTGLGYTFGSGTRLTVV.

This clonotype was seen many times. The chain joins TRBV28 to TRBJ1-2, with D maybe TRBD1 (5 bases). Trimming took off 2 bases at V and 1 base at J, with 8 bases between the two ends. Germline lookup yields CDR1 MDHEN and CDR2 SYDVKM. The CDR3 is made up of 14 amino acids. The chain's CDR3 is CASSLTGVNYGYTF. CDR3 DNA: TGTGCCAGCAGTTTAACAGGCGTTAACTATGGCTACACCTTC.

There are many counts of this clonotype. The V gene is TRBV5-1, the J gene TRBJ2-3; D is perhaps TRBD2 (5 bases). Germline V gene lookup returns CDR1 SGHRS and CDR2 YFSETQ. The CDR3 loop spans 14 amino acids. V lost 0 bases, J lost 2 bases, and 7 bases lay in between. The CDR3 DNA reads as TGCGCCAGCAGCTTGGAGGACTCCACAGATACGCAGTATTTT. Protein: CASSLEDSTDTQYF.